This entry describes one TCR beta chain. It lacks a known antigen. No clone much larger than this one lies a single base away; base qualities are absent. Instead of sorted cells or RNA, genomic DNA extracted from peripheral blood served as the source for amplifying TCR beta rearrangements. These data belong to a study of T cell repertoires in aging, cancer and after chemotherapy (dated by TCRdb to between 2018 and 2021). Some background on the complete study: Donors spanned six age groups from 30 or younger to 70 or older, with at least three individuals per group. Control TCR repertoires from healthy donors were recorded over several months to years, and clear clonal overlap was observed across re-sampling. In total, the full dataset held approximately 8.4 million TCR reads. Peripheral blood TCR beta repertoires from healthy donors and cancer patients were profiled to examine immunoaging and T cell reconstitution after chemotherapy. Alongside around 98 healthy donors serving as a reference group, the cohort included approximately 220 cancer patients, of whom some 94 had hematological cancers and 110 to 140 had solid cancers.

Overall study results and their limits: In healthy donors, the decline in TCR diversity with age was mainly explained by loss of richness, whereas in cancer patients loss of evenness was also found to contribute. According to the authors, the repertoire data do not permit conclusions about immunological memory after chemotherapy. Median generation probability increased over the chemotherapy interval in both cancer cohorts, suggesting repertoire reconstitution through rebound thymic output. Untreated patients with hematological or solid cancers showed significantly lower blood TCR diversity and higher clonality than age-matched healthy donors.

Including cysteine and phenylalanine, the CDR3 has 11 amino acids. Kept here is only the CDR3 DNA, which spans 33 bases and is read in frame from base 1. The germline V gene (reference sequence) provides CDR1 DFQATT and CDR2 SNEGSKA. V and J are truncated by 5 bases and 4 bases respectively, leaving an intervening sequence of 9 bases. Rearranged TRB sequences spanning V, D and J segments were amplified in a multiplex touch-down PCR with a mixed TRB-A/B primer pool. Illumina adapters and sample indices were added to the amplicons in two consecutive PCR reactions performed with Phusion HS II polymerase. The amplicons were purified from gel with the NucleoSpin Gel and PCR Clean-up kit and then assessed with Qubit and an Agilent 2100 Bioanalyzer. Sequencing of libraries was carried out on an Illumina MiSeq in 600-cycle, single-indexed, paired-end runs. The original pipeline was this. MiXCR versions 2.12 and 3.0.5 were used to process TRB sequences. Each unique CDR3 nucleotide sequence counted as one clone, and only productive sequences with at least two reads were retained. Shannon diversity, evenness, clonality (one minus evenness), and alpha-parameterized diversity profiles from alpha 0 to 5 were included as repertoire metrics. The IGoR algorithm was used to calculate generation probabilities for clones in the paired samples taken before and after chemotherapy. TCRdb passed the public sequencing reads through fastp at Q25 and MiXCR, retaining productive beta sequences. All rows with the same CDR3 protein become a single entry with the most common DNA and genes. It is TCRdb's table, rather than the study itself, that gives the V and J calls and clone size. The sample table lists over 4,500 distinct CDR3 sequences, roughly 26% of them with a count of one. 7.5% of the sample lies in the top ten.

The chain links TRBV20-1 with TRBJ2-7, with the identity of the D gene unclear. The source is a human donor in good health. Sequencing was carried out using blood. The CDR3 region reads CSAPLKYEQYF. The nucleotide sequence reads as follows: TGCAGTGCTCCCCTCAAGTACGAGCAGTACTTC.